This entry concerns a single TCR beta chain. Clones were sequenced by immunoSEQ multiplex PCR, and TCRdb holds only the in-frame ones, with some missing. The repertoire holds 150,000 to 180,000 clones, with about 94% as singletons. J gave up 5 bases and V 3 bases, and 3 bases lay outside the gene matches. The CDR3 spans 15 residues. Germline V gives CDR1 SGHTA, CDR2 FQGNSA. The data originate from a study of control samples from healthy donors and cancer patients. V is TRBV7-2 and J is TRBJ2-5, with 13 bases that match TRBD2. The source is a man aged 35 to 55 in good health. Material: blood. The CDR3 bases are TGTGCCAGCAGCTTCGGACTAGCGGGGGAGGAGACCCAGTACTTC. Translating gives CASSFGLAGEETQYF.